Each of the 12 T cell receptor beta chains below was sequenced from the same sample in a study of T cell changes during pregnancy in multiple sclerosis. The table came from immunoSEQ multiplex PCR; TCRdb's copy has only in-frame clones and leaves some out. There are approximately 93,000 clones in the sample; 75% to 95% occur only once, and 0.9% to 0.95% lies in the top ten. Specimen: peripheral blood, collected before pregnancy. These TCRs come from a female donor with multiple sclerosis, enrolled in a pregnancy study.

This rearrangement joins TRBV29-1 to TRBJ2-5; D might be TRBD2 (5 bases). V was trimmed by 7 bases and J by 2 bases, leaving 11 bases between them. From germline, CDR1 is SQVTM and CDR2 ANQGSEA. The CDR3 covers 12 residues. CDR3 sequence: CSASAAQETQYF. In nucleotides, the CDR3 is TGCAGCGCCTCAGCGGCTCAAGAGACCCAGTACTTC.

The CDR3 is CASAGNSNQPQHF. In nucleotides, the CDR3 is TGTGCGAGCGCGGGAAATAGCAATCAGCCCCAGCATTTT. The chain recombines TRBV6-5 with TRBJ1-5; no clear D gene. The length of the CDR3 is 13 residues. CDR1 is MNHEY and CDR2 is SVGAGI in the germline V gene.

The genes are TRBV2 and TRBJ1-2; D is ambiguous. The length of the CDR3 is 14 residues. In germline, CDR1 is SNHLY, CDR2 FYNNEI. Trimming cost V 3 bases and J 4 bases, with 12 bases left between them. The CDR3 sequence is CASSDQARFYGYTF. The CDR3 bases are TGTGCCAGCAGTGATCAGGCCAGATTCTATGGCTACACCTTC.

CDR3 residues: CSVWTANQPQHF. DNA of the CDR3: TGCAGCGTGTGGACTGCAAACCAGCCCCAGCATTTT. This chain links TRBV29-1 with TRBJ1-5, with D hard to call. V was trimmed by 6 bases and J by 7 bases, leaving 13 bases between them. The germline gives CDR1 SQVTM, CDR2 ANQGSEA. This CDR3 has 12 amino acids.

This chain uses TRBV15 with TRBJ2-1, with D maybe TRBD1 (5 bases). V shed 0 bases and J shed 1 base, with 7 bases lying between them. From germline, CDR1 is LNHNV and CDR2 YYDKDF (reference sequence). There are 15 residues in the CDR3. CDR3 sequence reads: CATSREKGSYNEQFF. CDR3 coding DNA: TGTGCCACCAGCAGAGAGAAGGGGTCCTACAATGAGCAGTTCTTC.

This chain joins TRBV4-1 and TRBJ1-5; D is undetermined. The CDR3 contains 13 residues. Between the trimmed V and J ends, which lost 11 bases and 4 bases, there was a span of 15 bases. The germline CDR1 and CDR2 sequences are MGHRA and YSYEKL. The CDR3 nucleotides read TGCGCCCGCCGGAGAGGGAGAAATCAGCCCCAGCATTTT. It translates to CARRRGRNQPQHF.

This sequence joins TRBV19 and TRBJ2-1; TRBD2 matches 7 bases. The CDR3 covers 14 residues. Trimming cost V 6 bases and J 3 bases; bases outside gene matches: 5. Germline V gene data show CDR1 as LNHDA and CDR2 as SQIVND (reference sequence). The CDR3 DNA reads as TGTGCCAGTAGCGTGGGACTAAACTACAATGAGCAGTTCTTC. As protein: CASSVGLNYNEQFF.

The chain couples TRBV2 to TRBJ2-7; D is possibly TRBD2 (6 bases). The V gene's germline CDR1 is SNHLY and CDR2 FYNNEI. This CDR3 region has 13 residues. The V and J ends lost 7 bases and 1 base respectively, with 11 bases between them. The CDR3 spells CASTPSDSYEQYF. Here the CDR3 DNA reads TGTGCCAGCACCCCTAGCGATTCCTACGAGCAGTACTTC.

CDR3 DNA sequence: TGTGCCAGCAGCAGGGGTCTCGCGAACACCGGGGAGCTGTTTTTT. It is translated as CASSRGLANTGELFF. The gene calls are TRBV7-9 and TRBJ2-2, with a possible D match to TRBD1 (5 bases). The germline gives CDR1 SEHNR, CDR2 FQNEAQ (reference sequence). V was clipped by 5 bases and J by 0 bases, with 10 bases between them. The CDR3 extends over 15 amino acids.

The rearrangement uses TRBV7-6 and TRBJ2-1, with D possibly matching TRBD1 (6 bases). CDR3 length equals 13 residues. V was cut by 5 bases and J by 9 bases, with 14 bases left in between. CDR1 is SGHVS, CDR2 FNYEAQ, per germline. The CDR3 nucleotides read TGTGCCAGCAGCCCCCGGACAGTTTTTGAGCAGTTCTTC. Its protein product is CASSPRTVFEQFF.

Written as DNA, the CDR3 is TGCGCCAGCAGCCAAGAAGGGCGGGAGTACAATGAGCAGTTCTTC. Translating gives CASSQEGREYNEQFF. The chain uses TRBV4-1 and TRBJ2-1, with 7 bases matching TRBD2. Germline loops: CDR1 MGHRA, CDR2 YSYEKL. The CDR3 extends over 15 amino acids. With V trimmed by 0 bases and J by 4 bases, 3 bases remained unmatched.

The chain combines TRBV10-3 with TRBJ2-7; 7 bases match TRBD2. The CDR3 length is 16 residues. The germline V gene encodes CDR1 ENHRY and CDR2 SYGVKD. With 3 bases clipped from V and 5 bases from J, the junction kept 13 bases outside the gene matches. CDR3 sequence: CAISDPGRAVSNEQYF. The CDR3 DNA is TGTGCCATCAGTGACCCTGGGAGGGCTGTTTCGAACGAGCAGTACTTC.